These 20 T cell receptor beta chains originate from one sample sequenced in a study of multiple sclerosis patients with progressive multifocal leukoencephalopathy (dated by TCRdb to between 2017 and 2020). The sample's time point label, decoded: 5 to 6 months of natalizumab therapy. The treatment or condition label of this sample denotes: on natalizumab therapy at sampling. The protocol used for the library was the immunoSEQ multiplex PCR assay. In TCRdb, the immuneACCESS table is reduced to in-frame sequences with V and J assigned. These tables do not hold every clone; where another copy was compared, an unresolved V gene accounts for under half, and the others remain unexplained. The sample table lists 25,000 to 35,000 clones, under 90% of them with a count of one. The ten largest clones represent approximately 1.4% of the sample. Material: PBMCs, obtained from a patient treated with natalizumab. The receptors derive from a human donor with multiple sclerosis.

CDR3: CASGSGYSYEQYF. In DNA form, the CDR3 reads TGTGCCAGCGGGTCGGGTTACTCCTACGAGCAGTACTTC. This sequence joins TRBV6-5 and TRBJ2-7; unclear D gene. Germline V gives CDR1 MNHEY, CDR2 SVGAGI. The CDR3 consists of 13 residues. V shed 8 bases and J shed 0 bases, with 11 bases lying between them.

The J gene is TRBJ1-4, the V gene TRBV6-5; D is possibly TRBD1 (6 bases). The V gene's germline CDR1 is MNHEY and CDR2 SVGAGI. The CDR3 has 16 amino acids. V lost 2 bases and J lost 5, with 15 bases in between. The CDR3 loop is CASSYLTGTRNEKLFF. The CDR3, as DNA: TGTGCCAGCAGTTACCTTACGGGGACAAGGAATGAAAAACTGTTTTTT.

The chain carries TRBV28 and TRBJ1-2; 7 bases are shared with TRBD1. J gave up 4 bases and V 8 bases, and 10 bases lay outside the gene matches. Germline V lookup: CDR1 MDHEN, CDR2 SYDVKM. This CDR3 is built from 14 residues. The CDR3 spells CASGVGTDFYGYTF. CDR3 nucleotide sequence: TGTGCCAGCGGTGTTGGGACAGACTTCTATGGCTACACCTTC.

The chain combines TRBV18 with TRBJ2-7; no clear D gene. This CDR3 has 15 residues. V was cut by 0 bases and J by 2 bases, with 11 bases left in between. The germline V gene encodes CDR1 KGHSH and CDR2 LQKENI. The CDR3 sequence is CASSPPTSLPYEQYF. The CDR3 nucleotides read TGTGCCAGCTCACCACCTACCTCTCTTCCCTACGAGCAGTACTTC.

This clone showed up just once. DNA of the CDR3: TGTGCCAGCAGCCCCCCTAGCGAAGGGACAGGGACTTTCTTT. This sequence encodes CASSPPSEGTGTFF. This rearrangement joins TRBV5-4 to TRBJ1-1, with 9 bases that match TRBD1. Germline CDR1 reads SGHNT; CDR2 reads YYREEE (reference sequence). The CDR3 is 14 residues long. V lost 4 bases, J lost 12 bases, and 13 bases stayed unmatched.

The chain carries TRBV7-9 and TRBJ2-1; 7 nucleotides align to TRBD2. Germline V gene lookup returns CDR1 SEHNR and CDR2 FQNEAQ (reference sequence). CDR3 length equals 15 residues. With 2 bases clipped from V and 5 bases from J, the junction kept 6 bases outside the gene matches. The CDR3 region has the DNA TGTGCCAGCAGCTTAATGGGAGGGATTCACAATGAGCAGTTCTTC. Its protein is CASSLMGGIHNEQFF.

This clone has just one count. The rearrangement uses TRBV11-3 and TRBJ2-3; 7 bases map to TRBD1. Germline V gene lookup returns CDR1 SGHNT and CDR2 YENEEA. CDR3 length equals 16 residues. J lost 8 bases, V lost 1 base, and 12 bases had no gene match. CDR3 DNA sequence: TGTGCCAGCAGCTTAGGGTCGACAGGGAAGTTGGGTACGCAGTATTTT. Translation gives CASSLGSTGKLGTQYF.

V is TRBV6-5 and J is TRBJ1-3; D possibly corresponds to TRBD1 (5 bases). The CDR3 contains 15 residues. Germline V lookup: CDR1 MNHEY, CDR2 SVGAGI. V lost 7 bases, J lost 0 bases, and 13 bases lay in between. The CDR3 reads CASIPGHNSGNTIYF. The CDR3 DNA follows: TGTGCCAGCATACCTGGACACAACTCTGGAAACACCATATATTTT.

This clone was observed once. The chain carries TRBV7-2 and TRBJ1-2; the match to TRBD1 covers 7 bases. Germline CDR1 SGHTA, CDR2 FQGNSA. The CDR3 is made up of 14 amino acids. J lost 5 bases, V lost 7 bases, and 10 bases had no gene match. The CDR3 DNA is TGTGCCAGCACCGACTTGACAGGGCTGTATGGCTACACCTTC. Its translation is CASTDLTGLYGYTF.

The chain carries TRBV7-9 and TRBJ2-2, with 8 bases matching TRBD1. The CDR3 runs 14 residues. Losses at the gene ends were 5 bases for V and 7 bases for J; bases not matched to a gene: 6. Germline CDR1 reads SEHNR; CDR2 reads FQNEAQ (reference sequence). The DNA for the CDR3 is TGTGCCAGCAGCGATCAGACAGGGGTCGGGGAGCTGTTTTTT. Translated, it gives CASSDQTGVGELFF.

V gene TRBV2 combines with J gene TRBJ2-1; D remains ambiguous. Germline CDR1 SNHLY, CDR2 FYNNEI. The CDR3 is made up of 13 amino acids. Deletions cut 3 bases from V and 7 bases from J, with 10 bases between. CDR3 nucleotides: TGTGCCAGCAGTGAGTTACAGAAAAATGAGCAGTTCTTC. This translates into CASSELQKNEQFF.

The chain carries TRBV7-9 and TRBJ2-2; 11 positions match TRBD2. CDR1 SEHNR and CDR2 FQNEAQ come from the germline V gene (reference sequence). The V and J ends lost 8 bases and 8 bases, in that order; junction bases with no gene match: 19. This CDR3 region has 18 residues. Written as DNA, the CDR3 is TGTGCCAGCGACTATGATTCGGGACTAGCGGATTCTAGGGGGGAGCTGTTTTTT. Its protein is CASDYDSGLADSRGELFF.

The chain recombines TRBV7-2 with TRBJ2-3; D may be TRBD2 (5 bases). CDR1 SGHTA and CDR2 FQGNSA come from the germline V gene. CDR3 length: 16 amino acids. Trimming shortened V by 5 bases and J by 0 bases, and 15 bases separated the two germline ends. Here the CDR3 reads CASSRMSGGSTDTQYF. In nucleotides, the CDR3 is TGTGCCAGCAGCCGGATGTCAGGCGGGAGCACAGATACGCAGTATTTT.

This chain joins TRBV27 and TRBJ2-2; 14 bases line up with TRBD2. The ends lost 4 bases at V and 7 bases at J; junction bases unmatched: 2. Germline V CDR1 and CDR2: MNHEY, SMNVEV (reference sequence). The CDR3 runs to 15 residues. DNA for the CDR3: TGTGCCAGCAGTTCGGGACTAGCGGGAGACGGGGAGCTGTTTTTT. Its translation is CASSSGLAGDGELFF.

The chain has TRBV29-1 and TRBJ1-1; 7 nucleotides line up with TRBD1. The trim removed 5 bases at V and 1 base at J, leaving 7 bases unmatched. This CDR3 has 14 residues. Per the germline V gene, CDR1 is SQVTM and CDR2 is ANQGSEA. The CDR3 coding sequence is TGCAGCGTTTCCGGAGGGACAGCGAACACTGAAGCTTTCTTT. It yields the protein CSVSGGTANTEAFF.

The chain carries TRBV27 and TRBJ2-3; D unresolved. The CDR3 loop spans 13 amino acids. Germline values: CDR1 MNHEY, CDR2 SMNVEV (reference sequence). V lost 5 bases to trimming and J lost 6 bases, with 12 bases between them. In nucleotides, the CDR3 is TGTGCCAGCAGTAGGACCCTCGGGGATACGCAGTATTTT. Translation gives CASSRTLGDTQYF.

The V gene is TRBV6-5, the J gene TRBJ1-4; 11 bases are a match to TRBD1. The CDR3 length is 14 residues. V lost 6 bases, J lost 7 bases, and 4 bases stayed unmatched. CDR1 is MNHEY and CDR2 is SVGAGI in the germline V gene. The CDR3, as DNA: TGTGCCAGCAGCTCGGACAGGGGGCGTGAAAAACTGTTTTTT. The encoded protein is CASSSDRGREKLFF.

The V and J genes are TRBV5-4 and TRBJ1-1, with D uncertain. Germline V lookup: CDR1 SGHNT, CDR2 YYREEE (reference sequence). Deletions cut 0 bases from V and 0 bases from J, with 6 bases between. CDR3 length equals 14 residues. Here the CDR3 reads CASSLGGMNTEAFF. The DNA for the CDR3 is TGTGCCAGCAGCTTGGGTGGGATGAACACTGAAGCTTTCTTT.

The chain combines TRBV5-8 with TRBJ2-1, with D perhaps matching TRBD1 (5 bases). Trimming shortened V by 0 bases and J by 7 bases, and 11 bases separated the two germline ends. The germline V gene encodes CDR1 SGHTS and CDR2 YDEGEE. The CDR3 is made up of 14 amino acids. The CDR3 spells CASSLALGANEQFF. The CDR3 nucleotides are TGTGCCAGCAGCTTGGCCTTAGGGGCGAATGAGCAGTTCTTC. Based on the CDR3 plus reference TRBV5-8 and TRBJ2-1, the full variable domain is EAGVTQSPTHLIKTRGQQATLRCSPISGHTSVYWYQQALGLGLQFLLWYDEGEERNRGNFPPRFSGRQFPNYSSELNVNALELEDSALYLCASSLALGANEQFFGPGTRLTVL.

V and J are TRBV7-9 and TRBJ1-5, with 7 bases lining up with TRBD1. V shed 5 bases, J shed 3 bases, and the junction held 10 bases outside the gene matches. CDR1 is SEHNR, CDR2 FQNEAQ, per germline (reference sequence). The CDR3 contains 16 residues. CDR3 sequence reads: CASSPSNRGLNQPQHF. DNA of the CDR3: TGTGCCAGCAGCCCGTCGAACAGGGGTCTCAATCAGCCCCAGCATTTT.